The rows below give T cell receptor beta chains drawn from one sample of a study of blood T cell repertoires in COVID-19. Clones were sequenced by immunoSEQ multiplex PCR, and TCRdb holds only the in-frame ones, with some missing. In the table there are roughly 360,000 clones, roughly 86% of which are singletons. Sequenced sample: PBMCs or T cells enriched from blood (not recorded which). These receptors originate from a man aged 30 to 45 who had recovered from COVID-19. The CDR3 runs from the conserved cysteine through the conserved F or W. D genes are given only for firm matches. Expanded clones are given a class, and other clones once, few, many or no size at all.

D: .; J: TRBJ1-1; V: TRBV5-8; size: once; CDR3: CASSFPGYEAFF; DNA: TGTGCCAGCAGCTTCCCGGGATATGAAGCTTTCTTT
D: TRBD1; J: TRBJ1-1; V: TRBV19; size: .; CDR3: CASSVRDSLFKTEAFF; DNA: TGTGCCAGTAGTGTCCGGGACAGCCTCTTCAAGACTGAAGCTTTCTTT
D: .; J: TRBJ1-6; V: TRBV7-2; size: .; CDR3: CASSRQDSPLHF; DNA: TGTGCCAGCAGTCGACAAGATTCACCCCTCCACTTT
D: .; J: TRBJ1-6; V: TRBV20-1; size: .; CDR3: CSASPGIGSPLHF; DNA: TGCAGTGCTAGTCCAGGAATCGGTTCACCCCTCCACTTT
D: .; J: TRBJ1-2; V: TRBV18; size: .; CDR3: CASSEDKNYGYTF; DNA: TGTGCCAGCTCAGAGGACAAGAACTATGGCTACACCTTC
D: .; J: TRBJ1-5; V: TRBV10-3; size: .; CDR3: CAISDLSNQPQHF; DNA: TGTGCCATCAGTGATCTTAGCAATCAGCCCCAGCATTTT
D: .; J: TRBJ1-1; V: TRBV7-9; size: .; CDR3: CASSPAQGGKTEAFF; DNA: TGTGCCAGCAGCCCCGCCCAGGGAGGGAAGACTGAAGCTTTCTTT
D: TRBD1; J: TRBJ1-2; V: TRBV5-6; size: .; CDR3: CASSPDRVSGYTF; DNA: TGTGCCAGCAGCCCGGACAGGGTATCTGGCTACACCTTC
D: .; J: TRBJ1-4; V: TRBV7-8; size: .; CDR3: CASSLRWGGGEKLFF; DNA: TGTGCCAGCAGCTTACGGTGGGGGGGCGGTGAAAAACTGTTTTTT
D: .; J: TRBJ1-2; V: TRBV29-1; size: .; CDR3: CSAVREDYGYTF; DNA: TGCAGCGCCGTGAGGGAAGACTATGGCTACACCTTC
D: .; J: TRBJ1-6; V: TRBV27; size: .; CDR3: CASSPGAGTTPLHF; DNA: TGTGCCAGCAGTCCAGGGGCTGGAACAACACCCCTCCACTTT
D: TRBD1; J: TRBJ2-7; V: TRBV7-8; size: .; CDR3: CASSSLISTGAQSYEQYF; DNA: TGTGCCAGCAGCTCCCTAATATCGACAGGGGCACAATCCTACGAGCAGTACTTC
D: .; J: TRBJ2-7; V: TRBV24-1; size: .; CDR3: CATSDRNRVGWTDSYEQYF; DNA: TGTGCCACCAGTGATCGAAACAGGGTAGGGTGGACCGACTCCTACGAGCAGTACTTC
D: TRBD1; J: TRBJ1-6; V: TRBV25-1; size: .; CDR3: CAVGDRNNSPLHF; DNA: TGTGCCGTCGGGGACAGGAATAATTCACCCCTCCACTTT
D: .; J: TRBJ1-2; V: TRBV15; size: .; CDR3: CATRGVGYQDGYTF; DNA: TGTGCCACCAGGGGAGTCGGGTACCAGGATGGCTACACCTTC
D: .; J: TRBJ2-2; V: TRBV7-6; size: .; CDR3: CASSSRRGTGELFF; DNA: TGTGCCAGCAGCTCCCGACGGGGCACCGGGGAGCTGTTTTTT
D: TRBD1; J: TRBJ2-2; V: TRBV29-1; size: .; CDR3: CSATPRDRNTGELFF; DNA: TGCAGCGCCACGCCCCGGGACAGAAACACCGGGGAGCTGTTTTTT
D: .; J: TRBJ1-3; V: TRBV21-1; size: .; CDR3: CASRVFDRVSDTIYF; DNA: TGTGCCAGCAGGGTTTTCGACAGGGTCTCGGACACCATATATTTT
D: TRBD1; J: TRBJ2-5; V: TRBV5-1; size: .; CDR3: CASSTGTGSGETQYF; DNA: TGCGCCAGCAGCACCGGGACAGGAAGCGGAGAGACCCAGTACTTC
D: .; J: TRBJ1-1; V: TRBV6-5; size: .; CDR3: CASSDQGEAFF; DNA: TGTGCCAGCAGCGATCAGGGCGAAGCTTTCTTT
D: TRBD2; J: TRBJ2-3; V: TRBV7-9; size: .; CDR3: CASSLAKRGVDTDTQYF; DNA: TGTGCCAGCAGCTTAGCGAAGCGGGGGGTGGACACAGATACGCAGTATTTT
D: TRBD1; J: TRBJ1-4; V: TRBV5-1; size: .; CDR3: CASSLPGQQNEKLFF; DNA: TGCGCCAGCAGCTTGCCGGGACAGCAAAATGAAAAACTGTTTTTT
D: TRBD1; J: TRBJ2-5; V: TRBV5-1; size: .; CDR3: CASSWGQGPLGETQYF; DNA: TGCGCCAGCAGCTGGGGACAGGGCCCTTTGGGAGAGACCCAGTACTTC
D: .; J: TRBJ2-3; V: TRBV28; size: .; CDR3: CASSLVKQFTTDTQYF; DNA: TGTGCCAGCAGTTTAGTCAAACAGTTTACCACAGATACGCAGTATTTT
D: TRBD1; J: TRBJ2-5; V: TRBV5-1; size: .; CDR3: CASSLVGTGEETQYF; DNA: TGCGCCAGCAGCTTGGTTGGGACAGGGGAAGAGACCCAGTACTTC
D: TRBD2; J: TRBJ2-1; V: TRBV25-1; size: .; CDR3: CASSESGGRPYNEQFF; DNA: TGTGCCAGCAGTGAATCCGGGGGGAGGCCCTACAATGAGCAGTTCTTC
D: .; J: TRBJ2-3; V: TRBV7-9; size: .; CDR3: CASSLDLMTRTDTQYF; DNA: TGTGCCAGCAGCTTAGATTTGATGACTCGTACAGATACGCAGTATTTT
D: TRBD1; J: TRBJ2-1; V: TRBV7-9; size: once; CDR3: CASSHPGQGTNEQFF; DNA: TGTGCCAGCAGCCACCCGGGACAGGGAACCAATGAGCAGTTCTTC
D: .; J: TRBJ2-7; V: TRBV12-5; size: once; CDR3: CASGFNLLGTASYEQYF; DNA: TGTGCTAGTGGTTTCAACCTACTTGGGACTGCCTCCTACGAGCAGTACTTC
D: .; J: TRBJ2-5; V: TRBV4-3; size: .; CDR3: CASSLNRGETQYF; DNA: TGCGCCAGCAGCCTGAATAGGGGGGAGACCCAGTACTTC
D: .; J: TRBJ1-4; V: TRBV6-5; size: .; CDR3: CASSYTGKEKLFF; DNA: TGTGCCAGCAGTTACACAGGGAAAGAAAAACTGTTTTTT
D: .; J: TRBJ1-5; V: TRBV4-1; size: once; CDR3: CASSHISNQPQHF; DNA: TGCGCCAGCAGCCACATTAGCAATCAGCCCCAGCATTTT
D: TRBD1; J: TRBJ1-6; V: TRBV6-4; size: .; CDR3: CASSPGGNSPLHF; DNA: TGTGCCAGCAGTCCAGGGGGGAATTCACCCCTCCACTTT
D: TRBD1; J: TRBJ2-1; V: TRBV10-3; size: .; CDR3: CAISLRDRAFWGLNEQFF; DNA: TGTGCCATCAGTCTCCGCGACAGGGCCTTCTGGGGGTTGAATGAGCAGTTCTTC
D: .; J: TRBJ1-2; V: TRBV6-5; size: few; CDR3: CASAPRGGNGYTF; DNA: TGTGCCAGCGCGCCCAGGGGAGGGAATGGCTACACCTTC
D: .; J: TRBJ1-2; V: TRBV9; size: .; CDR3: CASSPPVDGYTF; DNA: TGTGCCAGCAGCCCTCCGGTGGATGGCTACACCTTC
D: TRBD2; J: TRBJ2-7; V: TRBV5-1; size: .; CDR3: CASTPGLGSYEQYF; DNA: TGCGCCAGCACCCCAGGACTAGGGTCCTACGAGCAGTACTTC
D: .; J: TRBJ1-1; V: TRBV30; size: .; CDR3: CAWSVGGGGEAFF; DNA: TGTGCCTGGAGTGTGGGAGGAGGTGGTGAAGCTTTCTTT
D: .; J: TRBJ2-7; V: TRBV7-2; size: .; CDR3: CASSFITGSSYEQYF; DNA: TGTGCCAGCAGCTTCATTACAGGGAGCTCCTACGAGCAGTACTTC
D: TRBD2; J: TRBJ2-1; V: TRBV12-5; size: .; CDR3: CASGDPSGGPSYNEQFF; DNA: TGTGCTAGTGGTGATCCTAGCGGGGGGCCCTCCTACAATGAGCAGTTCTTC
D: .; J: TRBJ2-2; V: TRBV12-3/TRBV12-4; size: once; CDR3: CASRLTGPGELFF; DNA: TGTGCCAGCAGGCTAACAGGGCCCGGGGAGCTGTTTTTT
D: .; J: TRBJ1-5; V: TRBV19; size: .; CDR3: CASSYQGGNQPQHF; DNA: TGTGCCAGTAGTTATCAGGGTGGCAATCAGCCCCAGCATTTT
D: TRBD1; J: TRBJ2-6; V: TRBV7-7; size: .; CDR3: CASSSGQGSGANVLTF; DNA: TGTGCTAGCAGCTCCGGACAGGGCTCTGGGGCCAACGTCCTGACTTTC
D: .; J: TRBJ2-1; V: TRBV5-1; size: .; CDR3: CASSLSSAGLDEQFF; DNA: TGCGCCAGCAGCTTGTCTAGCGCGGGGTTGGATGAGCAGTTCTTC
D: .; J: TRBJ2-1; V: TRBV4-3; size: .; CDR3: CASSQVRGYSSYNEQFF; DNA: TGCGCCAGCAGCCAAGTCCGGGGGTACAGCTCCTACAATGAGCAGTTCTTC